This T cell receptor (beta chain) was observed in a study of blood T cells in healthy people across ages (dated by TCRdb to the mid-2010s). Background for the entire study: In model experiments, template switching captured about one uniquely barcoded TCR beta cDNA molecule for every two T cells. The study measured age-related changes in TCR beta repertoire diversity using deep sequencing normalized with unique cDNA molecular identifiers. The donors were divided into four age groups: young (average approximately 17 years), middle-aged (approximately 39), aged (around 67) and long-lived (approximately 74). Donors of different ages were randomly distributed across sequencing lanes to avoid experimental bias. The study analyzed two additional independent replicas of 1 million unique cDNA reads from the same blood draw for two donors, one aged 18 to 29 and one aged 80 or older. The investigation overall reported the following: Since profiling was done on bulk unsorted PBMCs, naive and antigen-experienced compartments could not be conclusively compared. As age increased, observed TCR beta diversity per million T cells dropped in a roughly linear way, and a significant reduction was already evident by age about 40. Compared with the aged group, the long-lived group had more naive CD4+ T cells, fewer expanded clones and increased TCR diversity, suggesting age selection. There was a strong correlation between observed TCR beta diversity and the percentage of naive T cells measured by flow cytometry. Estimates of total diversity based on one million sequenced T cells were considered lower bounds and underestimates. Donor CMV infection status was unknown, potentially confounding age-related changes in expanded clonotypes.

In the case of this clonotype: There is no known antigen for this receptor. No qualities accompany the bases; no much larger clone lies one base away.

Inclusive of the bounding cysteine and phenylalanine, the CDR3 is 17 residues long. The only DNA kept is the CDR3, 51 bases in frame from the first base. The germline V and J ends show losses of 4 bases and 4 bases respectively, and no gene match explains 12 bases of the junction. CDR1 and CDR2 (SGDLS, YYNGEE) derive from the germline V gene. The donors were roughly 39 Caucasian individuals from Russia, aged roughly 6 to 100 years, who were systemically healthy. Each donor gave around 9 milliliters of peripheral blood, collected into EDTA-treated Vacutainer tubes. Ficoll-Paque density-gradient centrifugation was used to isolate PBMCs, with at least 7 million per sample. Trizol reagent was used to extract total RNA from PBMCs, with at least 6 micrograms per sample. For every donor, an aliquot of PBMCs went through flow cytometry to measure the percentages of naive CD45RAhigh/CD27high T cells. The library relied on 5' RACE. Sequencing was carried out with an Illumina HiSeq 2500. A second PCR of about 7 to 12 cycles was run with a J-beta primer mix and a sample-barcoded 5' primer. Each TCR beta cDNA molecule received a unique molecular identifier from a template-switch 5' adaptor carrying 12 random nucleotides. Each sample yielded at least 2.5 million CDR3-containing paired-end reads. First-strand cDNA was synthesized from all RNA with the Mint cDNA synthesis kit, primed by a TRBC-specific oligonucleotide. After uracil-DNA glycosylase treatment, a first 18-cycle PCR used universal primers M1SS and BC2_uni_R on all cDNA. In the original analysis: For normalization, 1 million high-quality reads were randomly selected from each sample, with every read carrying a distinct molecular identifier. Reads with shared molecular identifiers were discarded instead of being binned into consensus sequences. MiTCR, with a Q25 quality threshold and the strictest error-elimination algorithm, was used for CDR3 identification, clonotype clustering and error correction. A nonparametric unseen species model using Euler transformation provided a lower-bound estimate of total TCR beta diversity. TCRdb reprocessing: public reads trimmed at Q25 with fastp, clones called with MiXCR, in-frame beta chains kept. Each CDR3 protein gets just one entry, which takes the most common genes and DNA from the rows behind it. TCRdb's processing, not the authors' own work, is the source of the V and J calls. Present in this sample are some 690,000 distinct CDR3 sequences, 22% of which were seen just once. Together, the top ten hold roughly a fifth of the sample.

The clonotype was recovered from a man aged 65 to 79 in good health. The chain couples TRBV9 to TRBJ2-1, with 9 bases aligning to TRBD2. Sequencing was done on a sample of blood. The CDR3 reads CASSPPAGTSRYNEQFF. The DNA is as follows: TGTGCCAGCAGCCCTCCCGCGGGGACTAGCAGATACAATGAGCAGTTCTTC.